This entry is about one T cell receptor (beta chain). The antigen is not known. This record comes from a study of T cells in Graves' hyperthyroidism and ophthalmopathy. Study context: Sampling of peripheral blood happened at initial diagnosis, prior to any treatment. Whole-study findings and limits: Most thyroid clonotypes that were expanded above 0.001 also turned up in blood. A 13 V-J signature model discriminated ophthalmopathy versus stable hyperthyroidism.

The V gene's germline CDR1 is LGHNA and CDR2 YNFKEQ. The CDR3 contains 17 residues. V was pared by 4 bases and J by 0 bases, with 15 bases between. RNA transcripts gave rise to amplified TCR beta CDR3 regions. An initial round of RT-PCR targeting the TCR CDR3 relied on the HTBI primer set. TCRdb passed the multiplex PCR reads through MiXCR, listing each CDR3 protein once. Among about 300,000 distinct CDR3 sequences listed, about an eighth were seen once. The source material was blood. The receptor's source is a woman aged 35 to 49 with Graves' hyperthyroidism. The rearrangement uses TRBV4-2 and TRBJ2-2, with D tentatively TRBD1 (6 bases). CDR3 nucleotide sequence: TGTGCCAGCAGCCGTCTGGGGGCGGGCCCGAACACCGGGGAGCTGTTTTTT. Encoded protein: CASSRLGAGPNTGELFF.